Given below is one T cell receptor beta chain in context. The CDR3 loop spans 19 amino acids. V dropped 1 base and J dropped 5; count of bases not matched to a gene: 13. Germline CDR1 is PRHDT and CDR2 is FYEKMQ (reference sequence). The study ran its PCR with 60 Vbeta and 13 Jbeta primers. The data were produced by immunoSEQ multiplex PCR, yet TCRdb's version contains in-frame clones alone and is incomplete. This table holds some 180,000 clones, about 85% found once. This record belongs to a study of cytomegalovirus exposure and HLA in healthy donors. Turning to the study itself: Early released data comprised around 85 million unique TCRs from HLA-typed donors.

This chain links TRBV13 with TRBJ2-7; 14 nucleotides align to TRBD2. The receptor's source is a girl aged 10-17 years in good health and CMV-seropositive. The sequenced sample consisted of PBMCs. The CDR3, as DNA: TGTGCCAGCAGCTTAGCGGCCCGGACTAGCGGGAGGTGGAGGAACGAGCAGTACTTC. Translation: CASSLAARTSGRWRNEQYF.